Each of the 16 T cell receptor beta chains below was sequenced from the same sample in a study of cytomegalovirus exposure and HLA in healthy donors. PCR amplification relied on 60 Vbeta primers (plus 13 Jbeta primers). Only in-frame clones appear in the TCRdb table, and some are missing; sequencing was by immunoSEQ multiplex PCR. Among some 150,000 clones listed, over 80% were seen once. Sequencing used PBMCs. The source of these receptors is a woman aged 18-29 years in good health and CMV-seronegative.

The gene calls are TRBV7-9 and TRBJ1-1, with a possible D match to TRBD1 (5 bases). The CDR3 runs to 15 residues. Trimming removed 5 bases at V and 4 bases at J, with 17 bases between. Germline CDR1 reads SEHNR; CDR2 reads FQNEAQ (reference sequence). CDR3 DNA: TGTGCCAGCAGCCCCACCCTGGCCAGGGCCACTGAAGCTTTCTTT. Protein sequence: CASSPTLARATEAFF.

This chain joins TRBV7-9 and TRBJ2-3; 7 bases map to TRBD2. This CDR3 contains 14 residues. J was trimmed by 2 bases and V by 8 bases; bases with no gene match: 7. CDR1 is SEHNR, CDR2 FQNEAQ, per germline (reference sequence). CDR3 amino acids: CASGYRLATDTQYF. The CDR3 DNA reads as TGTGCCAGCGGATACCGACTAGCCACAGATACGCAGTATTTT. Combining the CDR3 with reference TRBV7-9 and TRBJ2-3 gives the whole variable domain DTGVSQNPRHKITKRGQNVTFRCDPISEHNRLYWYRQTLGQGPEFLTYFQNEAQLEKSRLLSDRFSAERPKGSFSTLEIQRTEQGDSAMYLCASGYRLATDTQYFGPGTRLTVL.

The chain uses TRBV23-1 and TRBJ1-6, with TRBD1 matching 7 bases. TRBV23-1 counts as an open reading frame of uncertain function. The CDR3 is made up of 18 amino acids. V lost 0 bases to trimming and J lost 0 bases; unmatched junction nucleotides: 5. The CDR3 sequence is CASSQSQGQSSYNSPLHF. CDR3 nucleotide sequence: TGCGCCAGCAGTCAATCACAGGGACAGAGCTCCTATAATTCACCCCTCCACTTT.

The chain uses TRBV9 and TRBJ2-5, with 8 bases aligning to TRBD2. The junction had 10 bases not matched to a gene; V was cut back by 4 bases and J by 2 bases. Germline CDR1 and CDR2: SGDLS and YYNGEE. This CDR3 comprises 16 residues. DNA of the CDR3: TGTGCCAGCAGCCCAGGACTGGCGGGGGGTCAAGAGACCCAGTACTTC. Its protein product is CASSPGLAGGQETQYF.

This chain links TRBV11-2 with TRBJ2-7; D gene ambiguous. Germline V gene lookup returns CDR1 SGHAT and CDR2 FQNNGV. This CDR3 spans 12 amino acids. V dropped 3 bases and J dropped 2 bases, with 5 bases sitting between them. CDR3 in DNA: TGTGCCAGCAGCTTGTCTGCCTACGAGCAGTACTTC. Its protein product is CASSLSAYEQYF.

V gene TRBV16 combines with J gene TRBJ1-3, with D unresolved. The CDR3 sequence is 15 residues long. The V end lost 1 base, the J end lost 4 bases, and 11 bases lay between the germline ends. In germline, CDR1 is KGHSY, CDR2 FQNENV. The CDR3 loop is CASSQLGGAGNTIYF. The CDR3 nucleotides are TGTGCCAGCAGCCAATTAGGCGGAGCGGGAAACACCATATATTTT.

The chain uses TRBV30 and TRBJ1-1; D remains ambiguous. This CDR3 is 12 amino acids long. Trimming left V 1 base short and J 5 bases short, with 8 bases between. Germline assignment: CDR1 GTSNPN and CDR2 SVGIG (reference sequence). This CDR3 reads CAWSGTGTEAFF. The CDR3 DNA sequence: TGTGCCTGGAGTGGGACTGGGACTGAAGCTTTCTTT. The full variable domain, rest sourced from reference TRBV30 and TRBJ1-1, is SQTIHQWPATLVQPVGSPLSLECTVEGTSNPNLYWYRQAAGRGLQLLFYSVGIGQISSEVPQNLSASRPQDRQFILSSKKLLLSDSGFYLCAWSGTGTEAFFGQGTRLTVV.

This chain links TRBV30 with TRBJ1-2, with D tentatively TRBD1 (5 bases). The CDR3 runs 12 residues. The V and J ends lost 7 bases and 6 bases respectively, with 15 bases between them. Germline V gives CDR1 GTSNPN, CDR2 SVGIG (reference sequence). This chain's CDR3 is CALDGRTNGYTF. Written as DNA, the CDR3 is TGTGCCTTAGACGGGAGGACAAATGGCTACACCTTC.

The gene calls are TRBV5-1 and TRBJ2-1, with D possibly TRBD2 on 7 matching bases. Germline CDR1 reads SGHRS; CDR2 reads YFSETQ. Trimming stripped 3 bases from V and 4 bases from J, with 17 bases between. This CDR3 has 16 amino acids. The DNA for the CDR3 is TGCGCCAGCAGCTGGGGGAGGGGGGGTACTTACAATGAGCAGTTCTTC. Its translation: CASSWGRGGTYNEQFF.

This clone showed up just once. The chain has TRBV19 and TRBJ1-6, with TRBD1 matching over 8 bases. V lost 1 base to trimming and J lost 8 bases; unmatched junction nucleotides: 7. Germline CDR1 reads LNHDA; CDR2 reads SQIVND (reference sequence). The CDR3 is 16 amino acids. In nucleotides, the CDR3 is TGTGCCAGTAGTATAGGGCGGACAGGGTATGATTCACCCCTCCACTTT. This translates into CASSIGRTGYDSPLHF.

The chain carries TRBV6-5 and TRBJ2-7; 9 bases fit TRBD1. The CDR3 covers 14 residues. The V and J ends lost 6 bases and 3 bases, in that order; junction bases with no gene match: 6. Germline CDR1 reads MNHEY; CDR2 reads SVGAGI. CDR3 in amino acids: CASSPGQGNYEQYF. Written as DNA, the CDR3 is TGTGCCAGCAGCCCCGGACAGGGGAACTACGAGCAGTACTTC.

The rearrangement joins TRBV19 to TRBJ2-5; possibly TRBD2 for D (6 bases). CDR3 size: 15 residues. CDR1 is LNHDA, CDR2 SQIVND, per germline (reference sequence). Trimming shortened V by 5 bases and J by 1 base, and 14 bases separated the two germline ends. The CDR3 DNA reads TGTGCCAGTAGTGATAGCGGAGCTATCCAAGAGACCCAGTACTTC. Translated: CASSDSGAIQETQYF.

This clone was detected only once. The chain is built from TRBV11-2 and TRBJ2-7, with 9 bases that match TRBD2. Trimming at V came to 0 bases and at J to 3 bases, leaving 3 bases not matched to a gene. The germline V gene has CDR1 SGHAT and CDR2 FQNNGV. The CDR3 runs to 15 residues. Written as DNA, the CDR3 is TGTGCCAGCAGCTTAGAGGCTAGCGGGGTCTACGAGCAGTACTTC. Its translation: CASSLEASGVYEQYF. Supplemented by reference TRBV11-2 and TRBJ2-7, the full variable domain reads EAGVAQSPRYKIIEKRQSVAFWCNPISGHATLYWYQQILGQGPKLLIQFQNNGVVDDSQLPKDRFSAERLKGVDSTLKIQPAKLEDSAVYLCASSLEASGVYEQYFGPGTRLTVT.

This clone was found once. This chain joins TRBV7-7 and TRBJ2-6; no reliable D call. Germline CDR1 and CDR2: SSHAT and FNYEAQ (reference sequence). V shed 7 bases and J shed 0 bases, with 10 bases lying between them. This CDR3 has 15 amino acids. The CDR3 DNA reads TGTGCCAGCACGAAACACCTCTCTGGGGCCAACGTCCTGACTTTC. This sequence encodes CASTKHLSGANVLTF.

The rearrangement links TRBV4-2 to TRBJ2-7; TRBD1 matches 7 bases. The CDR3 spans 17 residues. V was clipped by 0 bases and J by 0 bases; unmatched bases: 8. Germline CDR1 LGHNA, CDR2 YNFKEQ. CDR3 residues: CASSQEGRDSPSYEQYF. CDR3 in DNA: TGTGCCAGCAGCCAAGAGGGCCGGGACAGCCCCTCCTACGAGCAGTACTTC.

Of note for this clone: The sample has other DNA sequences that encode this CDR3 too. The V call is TRBV2, the J call TRBJ1-6; 8 bases fit TRBD1. This CDR3 has 18 residues. CDR1 and CDR2 (germline): SNHLY, FYNNEI. J was trimmed by 13 bases and V by 2 bases; bases with no gene match: 19. CDR3 in amino acids: CASSEWGSGGAVASPLHF. Written as DNA, the CDR3 is TGTGCCAGCAGTGAATGGGGGTCAGGGGGCGCGGTTGCTTCGCCCCTCCACTTT. The whole variable domain, remainder taken from reference TRBV2 and TRBJ1-6, is EPEVTQTPSHQVTQMGQEVILRCVPISNHLYFYWYRQILGQKVEFLVSFYNNEISEKSEIFDDQFSVERPDGSNFTLKIRSTKLEDSAMYFCASSEWGSGGAVASPLHFGNGTRLTVT.